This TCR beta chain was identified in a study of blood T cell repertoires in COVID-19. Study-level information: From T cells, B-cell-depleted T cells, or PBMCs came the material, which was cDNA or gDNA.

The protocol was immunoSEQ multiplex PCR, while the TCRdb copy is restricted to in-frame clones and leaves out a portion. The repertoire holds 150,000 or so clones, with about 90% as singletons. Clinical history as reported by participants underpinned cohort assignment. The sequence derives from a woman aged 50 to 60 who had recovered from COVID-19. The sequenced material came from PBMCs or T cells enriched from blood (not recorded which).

CDR3 sequence: CASSRGARDSPLHF. The DNA of the CDR3 is TGTGCCAGCAGCCGCGGGGCTCGTGATTCACCCCTCCACTTT. This chain joins TRBV3-1 (or the pseudogene TRBV3-2) and TRBJ1-6, with D possibly being TRBD1 (5 bases). The CDR3 has 14 amino acids. V dropped 4 bases and J dropped 8 bases, with 12 bases sitting between them. Germline values: CDR1 LGHDT, CDR2 YNNKEL (reference sequence).